A single TCR beta chain is shown here with its context. This entry comes from a study of blood T cell repertoires in COVID-19. The length of the CDR3 is 16 residues. V lost 0 bases and J lost 5; bases outside the gene matches: 8. The germline CDR1 and CDR2 sequences are MGHRA and YSYEKL. Libraries were prepared by immunoSEQ multiplex PCR; TCRdb keeps only in-frame clonotypes and omits some of them. The sample shows fewer than 500,000 clones, 88% of them seen only once. Material: PBMCs or T cells enriched from blood (not recorded which). This sequence was found in a woman under 40 with acute COVID-19. The chain employs TRBV4-1 and TRBJ2-3; TRBD1 matches 7 bases. The CDR3 here is CASSQDHPDRVDTQYF. CDR3 sequence (DNA): TGCGCCAGCAGCCAAGATCACCCCGACAGGGTAGATACGCAGTATTTT.